This TCR beta chain appears in the sequencing data of a study of blood T cell repertoires in COVID-19. Study-level information: The cDNA or gDNA used as material had been derived from T cells, B-cell-depleted T cells, or PBMCs.

Repertoires were generated with immunoSEQ multiplex PCR, while TCRdb's copy carries only in-frame clones and drops some. This sample has approximately 65,000 clones, with around 90% found just once. The germline CDR1 and CDR2 sequences are MNHEY and SMNVEV (reference sequence). This CDR3 is 16 amino acids long. Trimming removed 5 bases from V and 0 bases from J; junction bases left unmatched: 7. The sequencing input was peripheral blood. This TCR was recovered from a human donor in a cohort sampled during active COVID-19. The chain has TRBV27 and TRBJ2-1; 7 bases are shared with TRBD1. DNA for the CDR3: TGTGCCAGCAGTGTGGTACAGGGGACCTCCTACAATGAGCAGTTCTTC. This gives the protein CASSVVQGTSYNEQFF.